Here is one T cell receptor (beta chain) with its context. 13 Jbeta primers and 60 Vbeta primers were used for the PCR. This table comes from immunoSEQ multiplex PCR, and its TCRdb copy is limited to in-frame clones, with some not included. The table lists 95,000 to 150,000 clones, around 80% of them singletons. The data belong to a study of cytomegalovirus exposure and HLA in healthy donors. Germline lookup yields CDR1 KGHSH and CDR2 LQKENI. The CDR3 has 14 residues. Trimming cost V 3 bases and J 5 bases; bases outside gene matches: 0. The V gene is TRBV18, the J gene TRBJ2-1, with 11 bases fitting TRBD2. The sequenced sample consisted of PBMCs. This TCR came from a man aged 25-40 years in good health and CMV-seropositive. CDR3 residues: CASSPGLADNEQFF. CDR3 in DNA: TGTGCCAGCTCACCGGGACTAGCGGACAATGAGCAGTTCTTC.